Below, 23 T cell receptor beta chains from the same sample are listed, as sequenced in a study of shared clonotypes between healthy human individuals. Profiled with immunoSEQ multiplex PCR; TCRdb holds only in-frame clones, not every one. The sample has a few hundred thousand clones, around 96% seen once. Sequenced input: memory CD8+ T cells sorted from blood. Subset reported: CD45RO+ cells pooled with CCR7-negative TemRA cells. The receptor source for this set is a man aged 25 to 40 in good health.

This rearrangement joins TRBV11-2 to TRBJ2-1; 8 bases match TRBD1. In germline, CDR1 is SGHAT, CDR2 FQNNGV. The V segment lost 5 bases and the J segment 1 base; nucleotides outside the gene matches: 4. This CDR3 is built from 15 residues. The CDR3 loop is CASSANRGSYNEQFF. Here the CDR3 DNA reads TGTGCCAGCAGCGCCAACAGGGGGTCCTACAATGAGCAGTTCTTC. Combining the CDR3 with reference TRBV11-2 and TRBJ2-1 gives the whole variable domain EAGVAQSPRYKIIEKRQSVAFWCNPISGHATLYWYQQILGQGPKLLIQFQNNGVVDDSQLPKDRFSAERLKGVDSTLKIQPAKLEDSAVYLCASSANRGSYNEQFFGPGTRLTVL.

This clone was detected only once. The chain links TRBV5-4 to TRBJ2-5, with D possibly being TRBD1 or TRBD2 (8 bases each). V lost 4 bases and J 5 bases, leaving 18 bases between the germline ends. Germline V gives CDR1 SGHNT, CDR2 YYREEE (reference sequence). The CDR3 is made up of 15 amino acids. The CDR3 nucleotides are TGTGCCAGCAGCGCAGGGGGCGGGAGGTTGGAGACCCAGTACTTC. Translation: CASSAGGGRLETQYF.

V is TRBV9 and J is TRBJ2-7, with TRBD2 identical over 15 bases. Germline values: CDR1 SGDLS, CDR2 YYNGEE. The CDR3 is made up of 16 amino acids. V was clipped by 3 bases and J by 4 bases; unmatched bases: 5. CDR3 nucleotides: TGTGCCAGCAGCGACCAAGGGACTAGCGGGAGGTACGAGCAGTACTTC. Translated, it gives CASSDQGTSGRYEQYF. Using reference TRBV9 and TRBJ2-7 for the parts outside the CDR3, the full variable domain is DSGVTQTPKHLITATGQRVTLRCSPRSGDLSVYWYQQSLDQGLQFLIQYYNGEERAKGNILERFSAQQFPDLHSELNLSSLELGDSALYFCASSDQGTSGRYEQYFGPGTRLTVT.

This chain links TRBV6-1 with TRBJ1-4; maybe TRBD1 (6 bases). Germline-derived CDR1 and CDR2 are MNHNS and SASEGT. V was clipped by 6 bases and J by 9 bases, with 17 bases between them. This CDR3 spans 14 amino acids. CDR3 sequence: CASSGSGARKKLFF. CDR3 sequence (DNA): TGTGCCAGCAGCGGGTCGGGGGCGAGAAAAAAACTGTTTTTT.

The chain's CDR3 is CASTTGSSYNEQFF. For the CDR3, the DNA is TGTGCCAGTACGACAGGGAGCTCCTACAATGAGCAGTTCTTC. The chain joins TRBV19 to TRBJ2-1, with 7 bases fitting TRBD1. The germline V gene encodes CDR1 LNHDA and CDR2 SQIVND (reference sequence). This CDR3 contains 14 residues. The V segment lost 7 bases and the J segment 0 bases; nucleotides outside the gene matches: 3.

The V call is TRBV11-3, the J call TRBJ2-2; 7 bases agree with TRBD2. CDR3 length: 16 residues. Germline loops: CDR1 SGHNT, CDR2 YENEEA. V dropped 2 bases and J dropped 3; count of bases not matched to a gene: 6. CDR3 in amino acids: CASSLNSGSYTGELFF. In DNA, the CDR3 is TGTGCCAGCAGCTTAAATAGCGGGTCTTACACCGGGGAGCTGTTTTTT. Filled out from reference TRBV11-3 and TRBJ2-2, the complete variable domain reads EAGVVQSPRYKIIEKKQPVAFWCNPISGHNTLYWYLQNLGQGPELLIRYENEEAVDDSQLPKDRFSAERLKGVDSTLKIQPAELGDSAVYLCASSLNSGSYTGELFFGEGSRLTVL.

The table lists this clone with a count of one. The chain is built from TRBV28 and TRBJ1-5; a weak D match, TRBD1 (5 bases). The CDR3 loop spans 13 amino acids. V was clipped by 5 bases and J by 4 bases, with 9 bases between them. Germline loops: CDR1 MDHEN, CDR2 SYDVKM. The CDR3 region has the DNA TGTGCCAGCAGTCTCAGGACAAATCAGCCCCAGCATTTT. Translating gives CASSLRTNQPQHF.

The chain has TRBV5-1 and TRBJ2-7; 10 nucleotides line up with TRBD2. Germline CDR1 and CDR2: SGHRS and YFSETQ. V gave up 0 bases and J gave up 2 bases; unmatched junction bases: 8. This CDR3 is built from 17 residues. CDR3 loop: CASSLGIAGGWTYEQYF. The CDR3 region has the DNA TGCGCCAGCAGCTTGGGGATAGCGGGAGGATGGACCTACGAGCAGTACTTC.

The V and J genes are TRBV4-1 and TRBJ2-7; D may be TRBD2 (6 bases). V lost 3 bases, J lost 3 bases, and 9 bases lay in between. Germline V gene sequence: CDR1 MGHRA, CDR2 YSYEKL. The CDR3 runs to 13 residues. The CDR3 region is CASSQTSGYEQYF. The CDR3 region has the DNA TGCGCCAGCAGCCAGACTAGTGGCTACGAGCAGTACTTC.

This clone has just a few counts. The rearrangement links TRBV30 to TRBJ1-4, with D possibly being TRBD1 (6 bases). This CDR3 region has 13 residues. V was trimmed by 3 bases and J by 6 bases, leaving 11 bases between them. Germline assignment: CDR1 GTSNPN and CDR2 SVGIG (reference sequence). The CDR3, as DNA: TGTGCCTGGAGCACGGGGGCGGATGAAAAACTGTTTTTT. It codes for CAWSTGADEKLFF.

CDR3 region: CASSRDGYYQPQHF. CDR3 in DNA: TGCGCCAGCAGCCGAGACGGATACTATCAGCCCCAGCATTTT. The chain links TRBV5-1 to TRBJ1-5; D call uncertain. Germline values: CDR1 SGHRS, CDR2 YFSETQ. The CDR3 is made up of 14 amino acids. V was trimmed by 4 bases and J by 5 bases, leaving 13 bases between them.

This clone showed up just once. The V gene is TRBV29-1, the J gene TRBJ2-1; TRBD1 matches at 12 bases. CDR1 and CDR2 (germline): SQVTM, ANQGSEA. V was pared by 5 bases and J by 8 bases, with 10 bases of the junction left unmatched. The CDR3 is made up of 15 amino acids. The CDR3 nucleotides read TGCAGCGTTTACGGGCCCGGGACAGGGGGCTATGAGCAGTTCTTC. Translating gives CSVYGPGTGGYEQFF.

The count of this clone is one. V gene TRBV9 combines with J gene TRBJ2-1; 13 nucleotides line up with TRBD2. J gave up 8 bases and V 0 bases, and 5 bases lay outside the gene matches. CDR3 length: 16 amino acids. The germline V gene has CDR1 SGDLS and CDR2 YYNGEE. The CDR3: CASSVGGLAGIDEQFF. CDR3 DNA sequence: TGTGCCAGCAGCGTAGGGGGACTAGCGGGAATCGATGAGCAGTTCTTC. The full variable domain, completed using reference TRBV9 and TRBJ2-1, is DSGVTQTPKHLITATGQRVTLRCSPRSGDLSVYWYQQSLDQGLQFLIQYYNGEERAKGNILERFSAQQFPDLHSELNLSSLELGDSALYFCASSVGGLAGIDEQFFGPGTRLTVL.

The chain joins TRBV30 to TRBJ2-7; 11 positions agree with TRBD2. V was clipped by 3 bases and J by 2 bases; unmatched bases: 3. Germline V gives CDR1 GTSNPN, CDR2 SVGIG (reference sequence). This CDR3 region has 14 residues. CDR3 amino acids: CAWRISGRAYEQYF. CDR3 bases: TGTGCCTGGAGGATTAGCGGGAGGGCCTACGAGCAGTACTTC.

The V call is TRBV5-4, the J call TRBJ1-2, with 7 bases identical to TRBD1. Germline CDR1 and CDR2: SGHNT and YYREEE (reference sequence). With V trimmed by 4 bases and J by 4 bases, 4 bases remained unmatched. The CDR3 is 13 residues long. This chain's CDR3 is CASSRRGGYGYTF. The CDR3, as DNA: TGTGCCAGCAGCCGCAGGGGGGGCTATGGCTACACCTTC.

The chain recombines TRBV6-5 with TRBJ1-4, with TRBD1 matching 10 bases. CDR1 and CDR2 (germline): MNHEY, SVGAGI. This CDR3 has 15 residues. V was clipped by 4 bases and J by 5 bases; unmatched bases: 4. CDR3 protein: CASSSGDRGNEKLFF. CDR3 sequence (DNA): TGTGCCAGCAGTTCCGGGGACAGGGGAAATGAAAAACTGTTTTTT.

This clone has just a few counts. The chain's CDR3 is CASSADRNTEAFF. DNA for the CDR3: TGTGCCAGTAGTGCGGACAGGAACACTGAAGCTTTCTTT. V usage is TRBV19 and J usage is TRBJ1-1, with D possibly TRBD1 on 6 matching bases. V lost 5 bases, J lost 1 base, and 8 bases lay in between. Germline V gene data show CDR1 as LNHDA and CDR2 as SQIVND (reference sequence). The CDR3 length is 13 residues.

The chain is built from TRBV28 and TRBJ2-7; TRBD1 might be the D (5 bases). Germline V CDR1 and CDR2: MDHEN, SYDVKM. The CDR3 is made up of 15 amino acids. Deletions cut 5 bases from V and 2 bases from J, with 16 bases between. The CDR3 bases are TGTGCCAGCAGTGCTGGCTCTGGACAAACCTACGAGCAGTACTTC. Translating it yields CASSAGSGQTYEQYF.

In DNA, the CDR3 is TGTGCCAGCAGTCCACATAGCGGGAGGGTTAACACCGGGGAGCTGTTTTTT. As protein: CASSPHSGRVNTGELFF. The J gene is TRBJ2-2, the V gene TRBV27, with 11 bases lining up with TRBD2. The CDR3 totals 17 residues. In germline, CDR1 is MNHEY, CDR2 SMNVEV (reference sequence). V trimming: 5 bases; J trimming: 2 bases; junction bases outside the gene matches: 7.

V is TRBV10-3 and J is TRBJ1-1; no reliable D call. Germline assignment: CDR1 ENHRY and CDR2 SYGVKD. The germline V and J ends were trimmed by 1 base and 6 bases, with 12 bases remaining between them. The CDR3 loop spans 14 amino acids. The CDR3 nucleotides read TGTGCCATCAGTGAGTTGCGGGGAGACGCTGAAGCTTTCTTT. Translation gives CAISELRGDAEAFF.

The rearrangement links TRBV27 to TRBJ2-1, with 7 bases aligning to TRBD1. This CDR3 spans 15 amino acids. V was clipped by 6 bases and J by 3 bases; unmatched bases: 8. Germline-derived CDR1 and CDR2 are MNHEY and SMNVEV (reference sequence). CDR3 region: CASRGQSLIYNEQFF. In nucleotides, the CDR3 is TGTGCCAGCAGGGGACAGTCGTTAATCTACAATGAGCAGTTCTTC.

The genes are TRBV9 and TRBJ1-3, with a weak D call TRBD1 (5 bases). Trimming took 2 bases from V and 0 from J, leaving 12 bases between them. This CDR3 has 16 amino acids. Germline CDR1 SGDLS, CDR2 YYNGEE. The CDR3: CASSVRAVSSGNTIYF. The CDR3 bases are TGTGCCAGCAGCGTCAGGGCCGTAAGCTCTGGAAACACCATATATTTT.

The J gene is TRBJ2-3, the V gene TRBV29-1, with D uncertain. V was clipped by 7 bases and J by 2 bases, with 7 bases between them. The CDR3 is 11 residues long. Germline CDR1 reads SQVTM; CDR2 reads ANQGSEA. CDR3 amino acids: CSAENTDTQYF. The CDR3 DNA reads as TGCAGCGCCGAAAACACAGATACGCAGTATTTT.